This paragraph covers one TCR beta chain sequence. Its specificity is not known. The PCR was carried out with 60 Vbeta primers and 13 Jbeta primers. TCRdb's copy holds only in-frame clones and misses some; the assay was immunoSEQ multiplex PCR. In all, the sample yields about 170,000 clones. This sample was included in a study of cytomegalovirus exposure and HLA in healthy donors. Study-wide findings and caveats: Across donors, sequencing depth was assumed by presence/absence analyses to be roughly uniform. In a later analysis, 15,000 to 20,000 TCR beta sequences were associated with HLA alleles at 0.05 false discovery rate.

Germline V gene lookup returns CDR1 SNHLY and CDR2 FYNNEI. This CDR3 has 13 residues. With 0 bases clipped from V and 9 bases from J, the junction kept 4 bases outside the gene matches. Material: PBMCs. The chain joins TRBV2 to TRBJ1-2, with 7 bases that match TRBD1. This clonotype originated in a woman aged 55-75 years in good health and CMV-seronegative. The CDR3 DNA follows: TGTGCCAGCAGTGAAGCGCCCAGGGGGAGCTACACCTTC. The encoded protein is CASSEAPRGSYTF. The full variable domain, its missing parts supplied by reference TRBV2 and TRBJ1-2, is EPEVTQTPSHQVTQMGQEVILRCVPISNHLYFYWYRQILGQKVEFLVSFYNNEISEKSEIFDDQFSVERPDGSNFTLKIRSTKLEDSAMYFCASSEAPRGSYTFGSGTRLTVV.